This record concerns one T cell receptor beta chain sequence. Its antigen is not identified. Described time point: pre-treatment sample, taken before nivolumab and TIL therapy. Sequencing used immunoSEQ v3. Clones were read by immunoSEQ multiplex PCR, and TCRdb kept only the in-frame ones, dropping some. Of 55,000 to 65,000 clones in the sample, more than 60% were seen once. The entry originates in a study of TIL therapy for anti-PD-1-resistant metastatic lung cancer. Study summary: Progressing patients received lymphodepletion, expanded TIL infusion and IL-2. Most patients had lung adenocarcinoma. Patients had a median age of nearly 55 years (range roughly 38-75). General study findings and limits: The baseline peripheral repertoire was partially replaced by infused TIL clonotypes that later decayed.

V was clipped by 7 bases and J by 0 bases, with 7 bases between them. Germline V gene data show CDR1 as SNHLY and CDR2 as FYNNEI. The CDR3 spans 13 residues. This sample comprised blood, obtained at baseline. The chain couples TRBV2 to TRBJ1-5; D is undetermined. The receptor comes from a person aged 25 to 85 with non-small cell lung cancer. CDR3 nucleotides: TGTGCCAGCACCGAGAATAGCAATCAGCCCCAGCATTTT. Amino acid sequence: CASTENSNQPQHF.